This T cell receptor beta chain was documented in a study of blood T cell repertoires in COVID-19. Study summary: Whether acute or convalescent, the COVID-19 samples came from the United States, Italy and Spain. The analysed material was cDNA or gDNA that came from T cells, B-cell-depleted T cells, or PBMCs.

The CDR3 contains 15 residues. After removal of 5 bases from V and 8 bases from J, the junction contained 15 bases not matched to a gene. Germline values: CDR1 SGHRS, CDR2 YFSETQ. Produced via immunoSEQ multiplex PCR; TCRdb's table is partial and in-frame only. This repertoire shows about 190,000 clones, around 85% found once; its top ten account for around 12%. This receptor was obtained from a woman aged 50 to 65 with acute or convalescent COVID-19. Sample: peripheral blood. This chain uses TRBV5-1 with TRBJ1-1; 7 bases align to TRBD1. CDR3 sequence: CASSFTTITGEEAFF. The CDR3 DNA is TGCGCCAGCAGTTTTACTACCATCACAGGGGAGGAAGCTTTCTTT.